The entry below gives a single T cell receptor (beta chain) sequence along with its context. Its antigen is not known. The data were taken from a study of cytotoxic CD8 clonotypes in ibrutinib-treated CLL. Study overall: Patient counts were approximately 12 relapsed/refractory, over 14 treatment-naive and some 17 IGHV unmutated.

Study-wide results and caveats: Under therapy, public clonotypes either contracted or stayed stable, and they were uncommon.

Method: immunoSEQ multiplex PCR; TCRdb's copy keeps in-frame clones and lacks some. Among 200,000 to 250,000 clones, roughly 65% were seen once, and the ten largest hold about 6.4%. This CDR3 contains 17 residues. The V gene lost 2 bases and the J gene lost 4 bases, with 18 bases spanning the gap. CDR1 and CDR2 (germline): LGHNA, YSLEER. The receptor was derived from a human donor with chronic lymphocytic leukemia. Sequencing used PBMCs, obtained after 12 months of ibrutinib treatment. V gene TRBV4-3 combines with J gene TRBJ2-1; D is uncertain. CDR3 bases: TGCGCCAGCAGCCAATATTTAGGATCTTTATGGTACAATGAGCAGTTCTTC. Its translation is CASSQYLGSLWYNEQFF.